Shown below are 8 T cell receptor beta chains from a single sample sequenced in a study of blood T cell dynamics during melanoma immunotherapy. Measured with immunoSEQ multiplex PCR; TCRdb has only the in-frame clones, and not every one. The sample lists some 13,000 clones, more than 70% occurring once. Time point described: pre-treatment baseline. The source material was blood, sampled from a patient treated with checkpoint blockade. Every receptor here comes from a human donor with melanoma.

This clone was detected a few times. V is TRBV19 and J is TRBJ2-5, with 12 bases identical to TRBD2. The V gene's germline CDR1 is LNHDA and CDR2 SQIVND (reference sequence). V lost 5 bases, J lost 5 bases, and 9 bases stayed unmatched. The CDR3 extends over 16 amino acids. CDR3 DNA: TGTGCCAGTAGTGACCGACTAGCGGGAGTCGTTGAGACCCAGTACTTC. Protein sequence: CASSDRLAGVVETQYF.

The rearrangement uses TRBV29-1 and TRBJ1-2; D is undetermined. V was clipped by 7 bases and J by 0 bases, with 9 bases between them. The CDR3 covers 12 residues. Germline V lookup: CDR1 SQVTM, CDR2 ANQGSEA. The CDR3 reads CSGKTANYGYTF. The DNA for the CDR3 is TGCAGCGGGAAGACCGCTAACTATGGCTACACCTTC.

J is TRBJ2-3 and V is TRBV7-9; possible D gene TRBD2, 5 bases. Germline CDR1 is SEHNR and CDR2 is FQNEAQ (reference sequence). V lost 6 bases and J lost 4, with 11 bases in between. The CDR3 covers 13 residues. The DNA of the CDR3 is TGTGCCAGCAGATCTGGACTTTCAGATACGCAGTATTTT. This codes for CASRSGLSDTQYF. The whole variable domain, filled in from reference TRBV7-9 and TRBJ2-3, reads DTGVSQNPRHKITKRGQNVTFRCDPISEHNRLYWYRQTLGQGPEFLTYFQNEAQLEKSRLLSDRFSAERPKGSFSTLEIQRTEQGDSAMYLCASRSGLSDTQYFGPGTRLTVL.

The V call is TRBV7-9, the J call TRBJ1-1; no firm D call. V lost 3 bases to trimming and J lost 7 bases, with 9 bases between them. This CDR3 spans 12 amino acids. Germline V lookup: CDR1 SEHNR, CDR2 FQNEAQ (reference sequence). The chain's CDR3 is CASSFETFEAFF. The CDR3 region has the DNA TGTGCCAGCAGCTTCGAGACATTTGAAGCTTTCTTT.

V gene TRBV19 combines with J gene TRBJ2-2; D is unresolved. This CDR3 has 11 amino acids. Germline V gives CDR1 LNHDA, CDR2 SQIVND (reference sequence). With 6 bases removed from V and 7 bases from J, the gap between germline ends came to 6 bases. The CDR3 DNA follows: TGTGCCAGTAGGGCCCTCGGGGAGCTGTTTTTT. This encodes CASRALGELFF.

The chain is built from TRBV19 and TRBJ2-3, with 8 bases aligning to TRBD2. Germline lookup yields CDR1 LNHDA and CDR2 SQIVND (reference sequence). The length of the CDR3 is 15 residues. V lost 4 bases to trimming and J lost 3 bases; unmatched junction nucleotides: 6. In nucleotides, the CDR3 is TGTGCCAGTAGTACGTTAGCGGGATGGACAGATACGCAGTATTTT. Translation gives CASSTLAGWTDTQYF.

This chain joins TRBV19 and TRBJ1-6, with a possible D match to TRBD1 (6 bases). Deletions cut 3 bases from V and 9 bases from J, with 15 bases between. The CDR3 has 15 amino acids. CDR1 LNHDA and CDR2 SQIVND come from the germline V gene (reference sequence). The CDR3 spells CASSIYAGDGSPLHF. The CDR3 region has the DNA TGTGCCAGTAGTATCTATGCAGGGGATGGTTCACCCCTCCACTTT.

V gene TRBV5-1 combines with J gene TRBJ2-5, with D perhaps TRBD2 (5 bases). This CDR3 comprises 14 residues. Germline-derived CDR1 and CDR2 are SGHRS and YFSETQ. V lost 7 bases to trimming and J lost 4 bases, with 17 bases between them. CDR3 sequence reads: CASESTPDLETQYF. The CDR3 DNA sequence: TGCGCCAGCGAATCTACACCGGACTTAGAGACCCAGTACTTC.